The clone carrying this T cell receptor (beta chain) was seen only once. As yet, its antigen is unknown. CDR3 length: 13 residues. Trimming left V 5 bases short and J 3 bases short, with 11 bases between. The germline V gene has CDR1 MNHEY and CDR2 SMNVEV (reference sequence). The sample belongs to a study of OX40 agonist ivuxolimab in advanced cancers. Across the whole study: Ivuxolimab, an antibody acting as an agonist of OX40 (CD134), was used to treat patients.

Study-level points and caveats: Several nonresponders also turned out to have low normalized T-cell clonal expansion. Clonal expansion from baseline to week 6 occurred in both CD4+ and CD8+ T cells. Relative to CD4+ cells, CD8+ T cells on average had more expanded clones.

This table comes from immunoSEQ multiplex PCR, and its TCRdb copy is limited to in-frame clones, with some not included. This table has roughly 15,000 clones, around four fifths appearing once. The sequence came from an adult with an advanced solid tumor such as melanoma, head and neck, liver or kidney cancer. V gene TRBV27 combines with J gene TRBJ2-7; TRBD2 might be the D (5 bases). Sequenced material: CD4+ or CD8+ T cells sorted from blood, taken in a trial of the OX40 agonist ivuxolimab. This chain's CDR3 is CASSTPEGYEQYF. CDR3 bases: TGTGCCAGCAGTACCCCCGAGGGCTACGAGCAGTACTTC.